The TCR beta chain described here comes from a study of blood T cell repertoires in COVID-19. CDR1 and CDR2 (germline): SGHRS, YFSETQ. This CDR3 contains 17 residues. The V end lost 0 bases, the J end lost 7 bases, and 22 bases lay between the germline ends. Under the authors' procedure: Scientists estimated how many nucleated cells there were by amplifying reference gene primers. The assay was immunoSEQ multiplex PCR, and TCRdb's table has in-frame clones only and misses some. Clone size and the V and J calls come from that table; the DNA yielded D and trimming. The repertoire holds about 160,000 clones, with approximately 83% as singletons.

Source material: peripheral blood. The rearrangement links TRBV5-1 to TRBJ1-1; D ambiguous. This sequence was found in a woman older than 75 with active or convalescent COVID-19. The CDR3, as DNA: TGCGCCAGCAGCTTGGGGGGTACGGTCCCCGGGGTAGGTGAAGCTTTCTTT. This gives the protein CASSLGGTVPGVGEAFF.